Sequencing of this T cell receptor beta chain was carried out in a study of T cell responses to AZD1222 COVID-19 vaccine. Study results and caveats: AZD1222 recipients seropositive at baseline numbered only 5 or 6. Spike-specific TCR depth and breadth grew after two AZD1222 doses. Mapped onto spike, vaccine-associated CD4 TCRs spanned it and were dominant at 160-218 and 743-854. Donors skewed white British and female; clonal diversity was possibly underestimated.

Regarding this clone: Its antigen is still unknown.

The data were produced by immunoSEQ multiplex PCR, yet TCRdb's version contains in-frame clones alone and is incomplete. Of around 95,000 clones in the sample, around 89% were seen once. V lost 3 bases, J lost 8 bases, and 11 bases lay in between. The germline V gene encodes CDR1 MNHEY and CDR2 SVGAGI. The CDR3 has 13 residues. The chain couples TRBV6-5 to TRBJ2-1; D not certain. This specimen was peripheral blood, taken on day 0 of AZD1222 vaccination. This TCR derives from an adult in good health. CDR3 sequence (DNA): TGTGCCAGCAGTTATAGGCCGAGCGATGAGCAGTTCTTC. Translated, it gives CASSYRPSDEQFF.